This T cell receptor (beta chain) was retrieved from a study of T cell responses to AZD1222 COVID-19 vaccine. Study-wide points: Clonal diversity was possibly underestimated; the donors were predominantly white British and more often female. Vaccine-related CD4 TCRs covered spike, predominating at 160-218 and 743-854.

In the case of this clone: Its target is unknown.

The data were produced by immunoSEQ multiplex PCR, yet TCRdb's version contains in-frame clones alone and is incomplete. Found here are about 75,000 clones, 88% of them singletons; the top ten hold 8% to 10%. Germline V gene data show CDR1 as SGHAT and CDR2 as FQNNGV. The CDR3 extends over 14 amino acids. V was trimmed by 1 base and J by 3 bases, leaving 10 bases between them. The gene calls are TRBV11-2 and TRBJ2-7, with D possibly TRBD1 on 6 matching bases. The receptor was derived from an adult who received the MenACWY meningococcal vaccine as a control. The source was peripheral blood, collected 28 days after the second dose of the MenACWY control vaccine. This CDR3 is CASSLGAGDYEQYF. The CDR3 bases are TGTGCCAGCAGCTTAGGTGCAGGGGACTACGAGCAGTACTTC.